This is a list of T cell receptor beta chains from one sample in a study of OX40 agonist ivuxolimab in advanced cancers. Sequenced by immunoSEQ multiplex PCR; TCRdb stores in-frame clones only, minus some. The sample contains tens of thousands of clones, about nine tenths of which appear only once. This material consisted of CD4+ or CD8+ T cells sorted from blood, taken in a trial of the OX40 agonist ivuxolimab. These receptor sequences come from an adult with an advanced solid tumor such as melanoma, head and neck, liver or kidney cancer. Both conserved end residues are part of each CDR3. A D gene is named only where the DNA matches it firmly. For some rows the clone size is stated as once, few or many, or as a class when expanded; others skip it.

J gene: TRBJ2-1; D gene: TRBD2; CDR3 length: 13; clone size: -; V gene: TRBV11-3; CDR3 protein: CASSDGTSGIKIF; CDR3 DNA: TGTGCCAGCAGCGACGGGACTAGCGGGATAAAGATCTTC
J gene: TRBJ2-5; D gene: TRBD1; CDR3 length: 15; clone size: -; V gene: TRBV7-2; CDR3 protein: CASSRVGTAQETQYF; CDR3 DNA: TGTGCCAGCAGCCGGGTTGGGACAGCCCAAGAGACCCAGTACTTC
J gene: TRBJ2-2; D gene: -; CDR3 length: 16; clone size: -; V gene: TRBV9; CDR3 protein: CASSVGVAANTGELFF; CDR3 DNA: TGTGCCAGCAGCGTAGGGGTAGCGGCGAACACCGGGGAGCTGTTTTTT
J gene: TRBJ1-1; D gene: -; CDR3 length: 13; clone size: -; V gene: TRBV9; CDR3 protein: CASSVAGNTEAFF; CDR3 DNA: TGTGCCAGCAGCGTAGCGGGGAACACTGAAGCTTTCTTT
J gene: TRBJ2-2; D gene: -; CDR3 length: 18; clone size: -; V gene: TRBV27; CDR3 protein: CASSLSIGIAVNTGELFF; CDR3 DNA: TGTGCCAGCAGTTTATCGATTGGTATAGCGGTGAACACCGGGGAGCTGTTTTTT
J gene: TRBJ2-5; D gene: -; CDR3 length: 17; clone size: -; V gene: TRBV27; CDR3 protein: CASSPFPGRGLQETQYF; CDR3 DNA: TGTGCCAGCAGTCCGTTCCCCGGGCGGGGATTACAAGAGACCCAGTACTTC
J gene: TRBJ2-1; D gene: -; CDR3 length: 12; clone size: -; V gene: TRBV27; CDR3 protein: CASSPGYNEQFF; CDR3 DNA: TGTGCCAGCAGTCCTGGGTACAATGAGCAGTTCTTC
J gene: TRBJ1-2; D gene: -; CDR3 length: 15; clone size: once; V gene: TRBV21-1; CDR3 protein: CASPPALLTGYGYTF; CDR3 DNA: TGTGCCAGCCCTCCCGCCCTATTGACTGGATATGGCTACACCTTC
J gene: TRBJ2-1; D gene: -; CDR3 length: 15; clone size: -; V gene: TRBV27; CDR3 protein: CASSFGRASYNEQFF; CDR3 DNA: TGTGCCAGCAGTTTCGGCAGGGCTTCCTACAATGAGCAGTTCTTC
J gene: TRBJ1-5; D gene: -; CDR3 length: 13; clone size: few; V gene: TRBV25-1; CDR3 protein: CASSGHSNQPQHF; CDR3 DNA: TGTGCCAGCAGTGGCCATAGCAATCAGCCCCAGCATTTT
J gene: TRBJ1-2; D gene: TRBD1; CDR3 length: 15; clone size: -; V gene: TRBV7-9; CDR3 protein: CASSLKGSDRSGYTF; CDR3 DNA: TGTGCCAGCAGCTTAAAAGGATCGGACAGGTCGGGCTACACCTTC
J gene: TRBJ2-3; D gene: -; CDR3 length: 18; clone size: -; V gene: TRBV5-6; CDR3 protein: CASRGGPPGAGVLDTQYF; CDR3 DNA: TGTGCCAGCAGGGGGGGGCCCCCCGGCGCGGGAGTGCTTGATACGCAGTATTTT
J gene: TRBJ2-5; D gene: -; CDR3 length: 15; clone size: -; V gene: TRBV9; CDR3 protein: CASSAGQTLQETQYF; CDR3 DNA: TGTGCCAGCAGCGCCGGACAAACATTACAAGAGACCCAGTACTTC
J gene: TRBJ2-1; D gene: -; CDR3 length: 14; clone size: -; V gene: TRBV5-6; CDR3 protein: CASSTLQGYNEQFF; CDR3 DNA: TGTGCCAGCAGTACCCTCCAGGGATACAATGAGCAGTTCTTC
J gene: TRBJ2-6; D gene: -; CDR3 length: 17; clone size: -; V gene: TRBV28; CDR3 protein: CASSLLPEGPGANVLTF; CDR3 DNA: TGTGCCAGCAGTTTACTGCCCGAGGGCCCCGGGGCCAACGTCCTGACTTTC
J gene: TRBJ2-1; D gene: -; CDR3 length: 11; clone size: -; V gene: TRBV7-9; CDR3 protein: CASSPYNEQFF; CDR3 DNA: TGTGCCAGCAGCCCGTACAATGAGCAGTTCTTC
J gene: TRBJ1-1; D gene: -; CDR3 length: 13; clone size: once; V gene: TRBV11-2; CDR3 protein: CASSSLGGPEAFF; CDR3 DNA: TGTGCCAGCAGCTCCCTGGGAGGCCCTGAAGCTTTCTTT
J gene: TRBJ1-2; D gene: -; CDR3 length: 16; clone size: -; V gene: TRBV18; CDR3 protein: CASSPDRGGARYGYTF; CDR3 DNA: TGTGCCAGCTCACCCGATCGGGGGGGCGCGCGCTATGGCTACACCTTC
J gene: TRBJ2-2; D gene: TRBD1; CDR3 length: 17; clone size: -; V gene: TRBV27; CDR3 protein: CASSIDRDGLRSGELFF; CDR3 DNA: TGTGCCAGCAGCATTGACAGGGATGGTTTACGATCCGGGGAGCTGTTTTTT
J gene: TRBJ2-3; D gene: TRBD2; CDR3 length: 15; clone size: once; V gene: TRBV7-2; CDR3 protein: CASSLLAGSTDTQYF; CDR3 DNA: TGTGCCAGCAGCTTACTAGCGGGTAGCACAGATACGCAGTATTTT
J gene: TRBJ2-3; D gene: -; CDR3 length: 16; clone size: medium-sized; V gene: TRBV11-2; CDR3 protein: CAVGPLELDGTDTQYF; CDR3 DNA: TGTGCCGTGGGCCCCCTTGAACTCGACGGCACAGATACGCAGTATTTT
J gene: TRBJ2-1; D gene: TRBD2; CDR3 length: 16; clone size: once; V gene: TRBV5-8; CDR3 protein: CASSTPGTSGRNEQFF; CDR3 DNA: TGTGCCAGCAGCACCCCCGGGACTAGCGGGAGAAATGAGCAGTTCTTC
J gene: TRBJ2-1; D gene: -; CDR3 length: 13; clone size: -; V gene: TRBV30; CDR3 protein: CAWVTKIHNEQFF; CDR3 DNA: TGTGCCTGGGTGACTAAAATCCACAATGAGCAGTTCTTC
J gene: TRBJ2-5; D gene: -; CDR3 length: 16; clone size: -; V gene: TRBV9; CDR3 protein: CASSAGELGVPETQYF; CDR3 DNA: TGTGCCAGCAGCGCTGGGGAACTAGGCGTCCCAGAGACCCAGTACTTC
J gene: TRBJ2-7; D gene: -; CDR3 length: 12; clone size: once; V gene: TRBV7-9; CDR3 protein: CASSQAVDEQYF; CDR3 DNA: TGTGCCAGCAGCCAGGCCGTGGACGAGCAGTACTTC
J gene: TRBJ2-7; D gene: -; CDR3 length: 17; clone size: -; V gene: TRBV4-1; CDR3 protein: CASSHSTVLSSSYEQYF; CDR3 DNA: TGCGCCAGCAGCCACTCTACAGTACTATCGAGCTCCTACGAGCAGTACTTC
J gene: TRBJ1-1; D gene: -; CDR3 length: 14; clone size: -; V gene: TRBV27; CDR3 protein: CASTSGGLFTEAFF; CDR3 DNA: TGTGCCAGCACCTCAGGCGGGTTGTTCACTGAAGCTTTCTTT
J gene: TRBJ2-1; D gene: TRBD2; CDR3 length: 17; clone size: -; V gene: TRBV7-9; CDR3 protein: CASSSHPSGSSYNEQFF; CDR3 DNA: TGTGCCAGCAGCTCACACCCTAGCGGGAGCTCCTACAATGAGCAGTTCTTC
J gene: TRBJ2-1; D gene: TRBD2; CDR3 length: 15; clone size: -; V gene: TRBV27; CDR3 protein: CASSWSSGSSNEQFF; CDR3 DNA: TGTGCCAGCAGTTGGAGTAGCGGGAGTAGCAATGAGCAGTTCTTC
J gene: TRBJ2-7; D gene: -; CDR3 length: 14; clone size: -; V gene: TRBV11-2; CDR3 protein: CASNITQEKGEQYF; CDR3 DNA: TGTGCCAGCAACATTACACAGGAAAAGGGTGAGCAGTACTTC
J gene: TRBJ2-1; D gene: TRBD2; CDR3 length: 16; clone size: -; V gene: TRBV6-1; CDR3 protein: CASSELGLAGEAEQFF; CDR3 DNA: TGTGCCAGCAGTGAATTGGGACTAGCGGGAGAGGCTGAGCAGTTCTTC
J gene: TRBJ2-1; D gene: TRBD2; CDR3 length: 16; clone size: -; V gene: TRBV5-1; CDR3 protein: CASSFRRLAGEDEQFF; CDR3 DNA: TGCGCCAGCAGCTTCAGGAGACTAGCGGGAGAGGACGAGCAGTTCTTC
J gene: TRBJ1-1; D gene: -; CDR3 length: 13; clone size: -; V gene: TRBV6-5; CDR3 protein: CASSFGARTEAFF; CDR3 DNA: TGTGCCAGCAGTTTTGGGGCGCGGACTGAAGCTTTCTTT
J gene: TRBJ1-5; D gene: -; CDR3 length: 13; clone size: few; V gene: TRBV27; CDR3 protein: CASSLRIYQPQHF; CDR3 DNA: TGTGCCAGCAGCCTCAGGATTTATCAGCCCCAGCATTTT
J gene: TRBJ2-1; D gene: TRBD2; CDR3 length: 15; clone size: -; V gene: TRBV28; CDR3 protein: CASSQGLAGYNEQFF; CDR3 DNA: TGTGCCAGCAGTCAGGGACTAGCGGGATACAATGAGCAGTTCTTC
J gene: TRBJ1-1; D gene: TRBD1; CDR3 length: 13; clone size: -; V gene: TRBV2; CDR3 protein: CASGDRTNTEAFF; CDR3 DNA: TGTGCCAGCGGGGACAGAACAAACACTGAAGCTTTCTTT
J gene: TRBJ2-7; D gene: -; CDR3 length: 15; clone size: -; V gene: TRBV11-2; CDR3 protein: CASSLSTGGSYEQYF; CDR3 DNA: TGTGCCAGCAGCTTGAGCACTGGGGGTTCCTACGAGCAGTACTTC
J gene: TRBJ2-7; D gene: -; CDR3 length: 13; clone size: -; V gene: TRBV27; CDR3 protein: CASSFSAGYEQYF; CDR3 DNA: TGTGCCAGCAGTTTCTCGGCGGGCTACGAGCAGTACTTC
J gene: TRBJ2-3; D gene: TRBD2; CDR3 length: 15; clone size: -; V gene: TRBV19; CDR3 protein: CATLPGLADTDTQYF; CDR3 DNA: TGTGCCACCCTGCCCGGACTAGCGGACACAGATACGCAGTATTTT
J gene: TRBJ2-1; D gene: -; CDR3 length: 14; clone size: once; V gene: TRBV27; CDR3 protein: CASSSGQAPNEQFF; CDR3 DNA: TGTGCCAGCAGTTCCGGCCAAGCTCCCAATGAGCAGTTCTTC
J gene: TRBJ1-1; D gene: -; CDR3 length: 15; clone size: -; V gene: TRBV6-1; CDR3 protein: CASSEGELLNTEAFF; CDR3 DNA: TGTGCCAGCAGTGAAGGTGAACTCCTGAACACTGAAGCTTTCTTT
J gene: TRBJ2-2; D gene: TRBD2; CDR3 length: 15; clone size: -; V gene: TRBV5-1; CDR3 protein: CASSFTAGGTGELFF; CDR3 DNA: TGCGCCAGCAGCTTTACAGCGGGGGGCACCGGGGAGCTGTTTTTT